This T cell receptor (beta chain) is from a study of T cells after yellow fever vaccination. Study at large: Where fractions had low cell numbers, libraries were prepared from them with the SMART-Seq v4 Ultra Low Input RNA kit.

In this sample, this clonotype turned up a few times. Its antigen is not known. The CDR3 runs 12 residues. Germline-derived CDR1 and CDR2 are SGHTA and FQGNSA. V was cut by 3 bases and J by 4 bases, with 7 bases left in between. General observations from the study: Clones from primary vaccination mostly reappeared after the booster (96% CD4, over 85% CD8).

For TCR, cDNA came from 5'RACE template switching, which added a universal primer site and UMIs. TCRdb reanalysed the 5' RACE reads using MiXCR and keeps one entry per CDR3 protein. The sample includes 620,000 or so distinct CDR3 sequences, roughly a sixth of them seen just once. Sample: PBMCs, taken 5 days after the first yellow fever vaccination. This receptor was taken from a man younger than 35 who received the YFV17D yellow fever vaccine. This sequence joins TRBV7-2 and TRBJ2-7, with unresolved D. The CDR3 loop is CASSFTRYEQYF. Here the CDR3 DNA reads TGTGCCAGCAGCTTCACACGGTACGAGCAGTACTTC.